Described below is a single T cell receptor beta chain sequence and its context. This CDR3 contains 13 residues. CDR1 and CDR2 (germline): SGHRS, YFSETQ. Trimming stripped 7 bases from V and 5 bases from J, with 15 bases between. The sample is drawn from a study of shared clonotypes between healthy human individuals. Generated by immunoSEQ multiplex PCR, the TCRdb table keeps only in-frame clones and is missing some. The table lists some 2,000,000 clones, about 95% of them singletons. Sequencing input: naive CD4+ T cells sorted from blood. This sample's subset: CD45RA+ positively selected. The chain carries TRBV5-1 and TRBJ1-2; the D gene is possibly TRBD1 (6 bases). The receptor was isolated from a man aged 18 to 29 in good health. CDR3 region: CASAGTNEYGYTF. In DNA, the CDR3 is TGCGCCAGCGCCGGGACAAATGAATATGGCTACACCTTC.